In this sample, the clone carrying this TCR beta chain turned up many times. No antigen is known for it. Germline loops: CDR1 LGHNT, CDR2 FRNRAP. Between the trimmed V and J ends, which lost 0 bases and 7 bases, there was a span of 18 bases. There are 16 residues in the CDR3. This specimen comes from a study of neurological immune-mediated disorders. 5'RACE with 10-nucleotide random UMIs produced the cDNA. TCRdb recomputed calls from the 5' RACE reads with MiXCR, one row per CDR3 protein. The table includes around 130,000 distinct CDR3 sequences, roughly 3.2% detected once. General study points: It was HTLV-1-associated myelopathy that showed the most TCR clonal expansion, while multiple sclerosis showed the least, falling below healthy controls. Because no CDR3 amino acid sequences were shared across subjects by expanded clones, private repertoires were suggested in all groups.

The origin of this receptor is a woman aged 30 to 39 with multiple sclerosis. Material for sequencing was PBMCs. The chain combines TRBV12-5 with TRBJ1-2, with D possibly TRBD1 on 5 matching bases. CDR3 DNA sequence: TGTGCTAGTGGTTTGGTTACAGGCGAGGGTCGTGGTGGCTACACCTTC. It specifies CASGLVTGEGRGGYTF.